This T cell receptor beta chain was sequenced in a study of cytomegalovirus exposure and HLA in healthy donors. Findings and caveats of the study: Analyzed later, most CMV-associated TCR beta chains appeared HLA-restricted.

The V gene lost 5 bases and the J gene lost 6 bases, with 13 bases spanning the gap. The length of the CDR3 is 13 residues. CDR1 and CDR2 from the germline V gene are SEHNR and FQNEAQ (reference sequence). The PCR employed 60 Vbeta primers together with 13 Jbeta primers. Repertoires were generated with immunoSEQ multiplex PCR, while TCRdb's copy carries only in-frame clones and drops some. The table shows around 200,000 clones, with around four fifths occurring only once. This clone was seen a single time. Its antigen is unknown. The V gene is TRBV7-9, the J gene TRBJ2-5; tentatively, D is TRBD2 (6 bases). The receptor comes from a woman aged 55-69 years in good health and CMV-seropositive. The sequenced material came from PBMCs. The CDR3 DNA follows: TGTGCCAGCAGCACGGGAGAGTGGAAGACCCAGTACTTC. This codes for CASSTGEWKTQYF. The full variable domain, rest sourced from reference TRBV7-9 and TRBJ2-5, is DTGVSQNPRHKITKRGQNVTFRCDPISEHNRLYWYRQTLGQGPEFLTYFQNEAQLEKSRLLSDRFSAERPKGSFSTLEIQRTEQGDSAMYLCASSTGEWKTQYFGPGTRLLVL.